Only one count was recorded for the clone carrying this T cell receptor beta chain. As yet, its antigen is unknown. Trimming took 6 bases from V and 3 from J; bases not matched to a gene: 5. Looked up from germline, CDR1 is MDHEN and CDR2 is SYDVKM. The CDR3 has 14 residues. The data were produced by immunoSEQ multiplex PCR, yet TCRdb's version contains in-frame clones alone and is incomplete. This table has under 200,000 clones, 91% appearing once. This sample was taken from a study of T cell responses to AZD1222 COVID-19 vaccine. Across the whole study: Second-dose intervals of approximately 4 or approximately 12 weeks were pooled. Study outcomes and limitations: Of spike-specific TCRs, nearly half reportedly target regions left unmutated in variants. Vaccine-associated CD4 TCRs ranged over spike, dominating at 160-218 and 743-854. Increased Spike-specific TCR breadth and depth were observed after two AZD1222 doses.

The input for sequencing was peripheral blood, taken on day 0 of AZD1222 vaccination. The TCR comes from an adult in good health. The chain couples TRBV28 to TRBJ2-1; 7 positions match TRBD2. CDR3 protein: CASSPGGLYNEQFF. In DNA, the CDR3 is TGTGCCAGCAGCCCGGGGGGTCTCTACAATGAGCAGTTCTTC.